This TCR beta chain was documented in a study of human T cells and chemical hapten exposure (dated by TCRdb to the early 2020s). Background for the entire study: For sensitization, 2% DPC in acetone was applied to a 2 cm by 2 cm area of upper inner arm skin. Libraries were combined into a pool for sequencing, and differences in TCR yield between samples came mainly from small differences in library volumes within the pool. In alopecia patients, the study followed how the peripheral blood TCR repertoire changed in vivo over primary and secondary sensitization to diphenylcyclopropenone (DPC), a hapten. Blood was sampled from patients pre-sensitization (week 0) and at 2, 6 and about 24 weeks after DPC sensitization. The mostly female patient cohort included alopecia areata with under or over 50% scalp involvement, alopecia totalis and alopecia universalis. Throughout the study period of 20 to 30 weeks, patients also received therapeutic DPC doses to the scalp every week. Patch testing was done on the upper back using Finn chambers containing 0.01% DPC, and results were scored after 6 days according to International Contact Dermatitis Research Group standards. About 29 alopecia patients gave blood for TCR sequencing at one to four time points (pre-sensitization, 2, 6 and 24 weeks).

From the cysteine through the phenylalanine, the CDR3 covers 13 amino acids. This entry keeps only the CDR3 DNA: 39 bases, framed from base 1. Trimming accounts for 6 bases at V and 8 bases at J, while the number of junction bases matched to no gene is 3. This clonotype occurred many times. Its antigen specificity is not known. Per-base quality was not reported, and no clone a single base away is much larger than it. The method was RACE. TCRdb names NextSeq 500 as the instrument used. During library preparation, unique molecular identifiers were attached to individual cDNA molecules so that TCRs could be counted in a quantitative, reproducible way. Both TCR alpha and TCR beta chains were sequenced from each blood RNA sample. The original pipeline was this. Samples had a median of approximately 93,000 TCRs, with a range from roughly 20,000 to 690,600. V, J and CDR3 annotation of the TCR reads was performed with the Decombinator software suite. For PS versus PT1 abundance plots, all samples were subsampled to the same number of TCRs (28,000). Expanded TCRs were defined as absent before sensitization and observed at least eight times at the 2-week time point. Through fastp at Q25 and MiXCR, TCRdb rebuilt clones from the public reads, retaining in-frame beta chains. Every CDR3 protein is listed once, alongside the most common genes and DNA of its rows. The V and J calls were not made by the authors but by TCRdb's processing. The sample table shows some 81,000 distinct CDR3 sequences, and around 10% are seen once. The biggest ten clones account for roughly 1.5% of the sample.

Taken with the paper, the label for time point translates to: patch test 2, 6 weeks after DPC sensitization. Read against the paper, the sample's treatment or condition label means: therapeutic diphenylcyclopropenone sensitization with weekly scalp DPC. At each patch-test visit, blood was drawn before the patch test was applied. Eligible patients were aged 18 to 70, diagnosed with alopecia, deemed suitable for DPC therapy, and excluded if pregnant. Total RNA was extracted from unfractionated whole blood collected in Tempus Blood RNA tubes. What the research found in general, with its limitations: Repeated subsampling changed both the strength of the expansion versus patch-test correlation and the threshold at which the correlation became significant. Compared with pre-sensitization or healthy control sets, expanded TCRs formed significantly more large CDR3 similarity clusters, which is consistent with antigen-driven responses. Alopecia, a presumed autoimmune disease, was present in all patients, so the immune response of the patients might differ from that of healthy individuals. DPC sensitization did not change how many TCRs were above 1 in 1000 frequency, and no evidence was found of alterations in global repertoire structure. A positive correlation was found between the number of PT1 expanded TCRs and patch test score, with significance reached at thresholds 8, 16 and 32 but not 4.

The clonotype comes from a man aged 18 to 30 with alopecia areata. Some clones in this sample may be carry-over from other donors' samples. The sequence links TRBV12-3 or TRBV12-4 to TRBJ2-2, and 10 junctional nucleotides match TRBD1. The material was whole blood, obtained in connection with sensitization to the hapten diphenylcyclopropenone (DPC). The CDR3 region: CASRTGGAGELFF. The nucleotide sequence is TGTGCCAGCAGGACAGGGGGCGCGGGGGAGCTGTTTTTT.